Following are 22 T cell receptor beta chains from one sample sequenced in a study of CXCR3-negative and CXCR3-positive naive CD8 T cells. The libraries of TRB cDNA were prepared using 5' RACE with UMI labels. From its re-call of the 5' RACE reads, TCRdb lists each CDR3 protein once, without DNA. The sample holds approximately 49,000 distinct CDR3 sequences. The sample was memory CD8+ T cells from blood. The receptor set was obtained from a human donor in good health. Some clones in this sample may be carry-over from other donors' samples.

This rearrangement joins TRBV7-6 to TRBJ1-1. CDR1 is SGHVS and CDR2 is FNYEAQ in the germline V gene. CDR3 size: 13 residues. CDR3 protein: CASALTENTEAFF.

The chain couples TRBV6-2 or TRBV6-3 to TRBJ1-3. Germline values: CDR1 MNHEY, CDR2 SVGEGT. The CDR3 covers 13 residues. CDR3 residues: CAGSTAQRNTIYF.

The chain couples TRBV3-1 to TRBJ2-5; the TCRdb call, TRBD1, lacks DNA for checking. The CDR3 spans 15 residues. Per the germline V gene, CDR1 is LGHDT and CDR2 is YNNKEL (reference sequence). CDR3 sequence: CASSPPVGGAETQYF.

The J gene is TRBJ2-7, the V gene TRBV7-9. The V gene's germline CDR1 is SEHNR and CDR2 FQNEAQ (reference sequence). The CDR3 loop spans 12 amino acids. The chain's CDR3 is CASSPNPYEQYF.

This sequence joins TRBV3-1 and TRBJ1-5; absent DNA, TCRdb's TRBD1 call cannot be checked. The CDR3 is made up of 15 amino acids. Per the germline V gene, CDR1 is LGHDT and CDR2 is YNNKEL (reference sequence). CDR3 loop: CASSPRRQGNQPQHF.

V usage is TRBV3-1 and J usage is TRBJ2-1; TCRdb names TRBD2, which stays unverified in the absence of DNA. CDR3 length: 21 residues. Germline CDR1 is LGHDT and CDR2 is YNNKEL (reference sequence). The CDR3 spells CASSQVWDNKSGRISYNEQFF.

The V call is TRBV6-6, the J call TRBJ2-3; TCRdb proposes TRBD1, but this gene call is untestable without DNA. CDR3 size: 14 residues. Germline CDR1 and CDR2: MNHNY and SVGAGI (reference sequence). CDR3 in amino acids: CASSRPRGPGTQYF.

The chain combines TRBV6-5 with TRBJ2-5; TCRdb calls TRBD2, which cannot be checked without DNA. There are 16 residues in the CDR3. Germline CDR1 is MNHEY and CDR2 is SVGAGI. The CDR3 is CASRRLAGASQETQYF.

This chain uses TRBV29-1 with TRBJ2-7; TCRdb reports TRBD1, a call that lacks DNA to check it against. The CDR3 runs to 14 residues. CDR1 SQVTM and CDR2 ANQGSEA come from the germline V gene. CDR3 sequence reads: CSVEEGTGDYEQYF.

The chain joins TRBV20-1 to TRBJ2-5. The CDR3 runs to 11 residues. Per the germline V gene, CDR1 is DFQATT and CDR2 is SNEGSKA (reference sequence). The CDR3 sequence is CSATDQETQYF.

CDR3: CASSADRRNQPQHF. The V gene is TRBV9, the J gene TRBJ1-5; TCRdb gives TRBD1 as the D gene, but with no DNA this cannot be confirmed. The CDR3 loop spans 14 amino acids. The V gene's germline CDR1 is SGDLS and CDR2 YYNGEE.

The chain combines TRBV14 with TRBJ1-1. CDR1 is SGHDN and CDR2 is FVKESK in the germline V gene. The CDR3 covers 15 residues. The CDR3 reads CASSQTGGLGTEAFF.

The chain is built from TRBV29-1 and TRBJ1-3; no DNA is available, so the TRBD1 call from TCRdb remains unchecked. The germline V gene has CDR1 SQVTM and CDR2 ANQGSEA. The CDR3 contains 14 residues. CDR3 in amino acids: CSVGWGHLGNTIYF.

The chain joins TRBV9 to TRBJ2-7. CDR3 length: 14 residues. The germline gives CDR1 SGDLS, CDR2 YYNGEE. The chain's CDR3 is CASSVAGTTYEQYF.

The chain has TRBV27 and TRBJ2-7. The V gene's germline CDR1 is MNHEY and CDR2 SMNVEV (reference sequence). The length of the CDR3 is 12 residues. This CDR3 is CASTDSSYEQYF.

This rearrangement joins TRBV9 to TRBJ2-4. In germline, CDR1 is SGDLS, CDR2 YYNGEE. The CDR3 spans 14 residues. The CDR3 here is CASSSDSNTDIQYF.

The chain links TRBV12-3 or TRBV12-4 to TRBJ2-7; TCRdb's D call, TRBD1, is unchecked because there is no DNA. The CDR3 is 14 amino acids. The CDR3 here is CASSSGTGGVEQYF.

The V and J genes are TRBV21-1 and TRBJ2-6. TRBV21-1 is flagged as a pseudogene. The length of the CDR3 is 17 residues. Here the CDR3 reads CASSNLTAHSGANVLTF.

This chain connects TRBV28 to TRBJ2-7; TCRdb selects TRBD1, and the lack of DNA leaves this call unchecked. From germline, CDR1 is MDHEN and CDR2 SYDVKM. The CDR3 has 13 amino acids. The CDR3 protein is CASSLLQGSEQYF.

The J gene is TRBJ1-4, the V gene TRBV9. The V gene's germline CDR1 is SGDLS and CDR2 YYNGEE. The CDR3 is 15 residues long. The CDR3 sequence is CASSVEGGPNEKLFF.

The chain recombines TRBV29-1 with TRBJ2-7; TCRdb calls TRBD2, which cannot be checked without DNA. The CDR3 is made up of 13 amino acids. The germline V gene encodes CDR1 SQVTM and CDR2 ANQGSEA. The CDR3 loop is CSVMGTSGYEQYF.

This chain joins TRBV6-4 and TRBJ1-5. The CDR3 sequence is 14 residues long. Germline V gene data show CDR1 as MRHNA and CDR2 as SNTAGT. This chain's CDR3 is CASPLAGLAQPQHF.